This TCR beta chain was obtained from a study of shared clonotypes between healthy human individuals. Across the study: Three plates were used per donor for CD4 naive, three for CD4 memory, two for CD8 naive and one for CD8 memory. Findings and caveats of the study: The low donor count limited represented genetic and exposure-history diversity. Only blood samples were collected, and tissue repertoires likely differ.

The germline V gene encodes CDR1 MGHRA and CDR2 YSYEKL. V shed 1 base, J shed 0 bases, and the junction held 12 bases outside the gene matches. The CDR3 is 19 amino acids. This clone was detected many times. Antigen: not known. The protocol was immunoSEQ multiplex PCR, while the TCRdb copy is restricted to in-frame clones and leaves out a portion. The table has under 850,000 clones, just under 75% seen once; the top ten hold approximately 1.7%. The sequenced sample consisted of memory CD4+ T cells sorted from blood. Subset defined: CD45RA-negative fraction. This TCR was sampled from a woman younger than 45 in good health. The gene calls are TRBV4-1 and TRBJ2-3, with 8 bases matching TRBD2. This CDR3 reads CASSQGGTGGQSSTDTQYF. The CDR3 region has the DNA TGCGCCAGCAGCCAAGGTGGGACGGGAGGGCAATCTAGCACAGATACGCAGTATTTT.